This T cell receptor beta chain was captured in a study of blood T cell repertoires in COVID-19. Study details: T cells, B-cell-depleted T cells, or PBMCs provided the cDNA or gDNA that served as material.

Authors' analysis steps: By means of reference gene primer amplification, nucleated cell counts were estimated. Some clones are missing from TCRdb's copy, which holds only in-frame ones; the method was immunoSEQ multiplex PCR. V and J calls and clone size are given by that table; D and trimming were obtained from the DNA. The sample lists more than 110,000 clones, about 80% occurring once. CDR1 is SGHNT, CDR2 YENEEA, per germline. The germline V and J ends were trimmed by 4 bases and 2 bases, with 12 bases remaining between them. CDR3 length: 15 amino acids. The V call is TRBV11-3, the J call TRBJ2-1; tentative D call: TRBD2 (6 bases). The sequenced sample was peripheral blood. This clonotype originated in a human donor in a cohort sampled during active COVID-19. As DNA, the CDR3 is TGTGCCAGCAGCTGGAGGGCGCGCACCTACAATGAGCAGTTCTTC. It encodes CASSWRARTYNEQFF.